The 30 T cell receptor beta chains in this list originate from one sample, sequenced in a study of cytomegalovirus exposure and HLA in healthy donors. The PCR was carried out with 60 Vbeta primers and 13 Jbeta primers. The repertoire was sequenced with immunoSEQ multiplex PCR; TCRdb's copy has only in-frame clones and lacks some. Of 55,000 to 65,000 clones listed, less than 90% were seen once; the top ten hold about 10%. Source material: PBMCs. Receptors were obtained from a female donor in good health and CMV-seronegative.

This sequence joins TRBV7-2 and TRBJ1-5, with TRBD1 identical over 12 bases. V dropped 3 bases and J dropped 7; count of bases not matched to a gene: 7. This CDR3 is built from 16 residues. Looked up from germline, CDR1 is SGHTA and CDR2 is FQGNSA. CDR3 DNA sequence: TGTGCCAGCAGCTTGGCCGGGACAGGGGGCTTACAGCCCCAGCATTTT. As protein: CASSLAGTGGLQPQHF.

CDR3 protein: CASKRQGGNYGYTF. The DNA of the CDR3 is TGTGCCAGTAAAAGGCAGGGCGGCAACTATGGCTACACCTTC. The chain links TRBV19 to TRBJ1-2, with TRBD1 as a possible D gene (5 bases). The CDR3 has 14 residues. Germline CDR1 is LNHDA and CDR2 is SQIVND (reference sequence). Trimming left V 7 bases short and J 2 bases short, with 14 bases between.

This clone was observed a single time. The chain employs TRBV19 and TRBJ1-2, with D hard to call. Germline CDR1 reads LNHDA; CDR2 reads SQIVND (reference sequence). The CDR3 contains 13 residues. The ends were cut back, 3 bases at V and 6 bases at J, with 11 bases in the middle. This CDR3 is CASSMWQSDGYTF. The CDR3 bases are TGTGCCAGTAGTATGTGGCAGTCTGATGGCTACACCTTC.

This clone has a handful of counts. The rearrangement joins TRBV27 to TRBJ2-7; TRBD2 matches at 7 bases. Germline V gives CDR1 MNHEY, CDR2 SMNVEV (reference sequence). V was pared by 3 bases and J by 3 bases, with 8 bases of the junction left unmatched. This CDR3 contains 15 residues. CDR3 nucleotides: TGTGCCAGCAGTTTCGGCCCTAGCGGTCTCTACGAGCAGTACTTC. This codes for CASSFGPSGLYEQYF.

The chain carries TRBV19 and TRBJ1-1, with 10 positions matching TRBD1. Germline CDR1 reads LNHDA; CDR2 reads SQIVND (reference sequence). Losses at the gene ends were 8 bases for V and 0 bases for J; bases not matched to a gene: 3. This CDR3 region has 14 residues. The CDR3 DNA reads TGTGCCAGTTGGACAGGGGGGCTGAACACTGAAGCTTTCTTT. This sequence encodes CASWTGGLNTEAFF.

V usage is TRBV5-1 and J usage is TRBJ1-6, with a possible D match to TRBD1 (6 bases). This CDR3 has 14 residues. The germline V gene has CDR1 SGHRS and CDR2 YFSETQ. Trimming stripped 4 bases from V and 16 bases from J, with 21 bases between. CDR3 in DNA: TGCGCCAGCAGCCCCGGGGGGCGAGGGAGTCCACTCCACTTT. It specifies CASSPGGRGSPLHF.

The V call is TRBV7-2, the J call TRBJ2-2; D is unresolved. CDR1 SGHTA and CDR2 FQGNSA come from the germline V gene. V was trimmed by 5 bases and J by 0 bases, leaving 16 bases between them. This CDR3 has 17 amino acids. In DNA, the CDR3 is TGTGCCAGCAGCCACCCACACAGTCCCCCGAACACCGGGGAGCTGTTTTTT. Protein: CASSHPHSPPNTGELFF.

This chain links TRBV5-6 with TRBJ2-3; D may be TRBD1 (5 bases). Germline assignment: CDR1 SGHDT and CDR2 YYEEEE. Trimming removed 5 bases from V and 2 bases from J, with 12 bases in between. The length of the CDR3 is 14 residues. The CDR3 here is CASRVWGPTDTQYF. The DNA for the CDR3 is TGTGCCAGCAGGGTCTGGGGCCCCACAGATACGCAGTATTTT.

This clone was observed a single time. V and J are TRBV6-5 and TRBJ2-7; 8 bases align to TRBD2. The CDR3 consists of 15 residues. The junction had 12 bases not matched to a gene; V was cut back by 7 bases and J by 4 bases. CDR1 and CDR2 (germline): MNHEY, SVGAGI. The CDR3 loop reads CASTDTGGGPYEQYF. The CDR3 nucleotides read TGTGCCAGCACCGATACCGGGGGGGGACCTTACGAGCAGTACTTC.

This chain links TRBV28 with TRBJ1-2, with a weak D call TRBD1 (6 bases). Trimming took 6 bases from V and 8 from J, leaving 16 bases between them. This CDR3 has 13 residues. The germline V gene has CDR1 MDHEN and CDR2 SYDVKM. The CDR3 DNA is TGTGCCAGCAGATCCCGACAGGTCCGAGGCTACACCTTC. Its protein product is CASRSRQVRGYTF.

The V gene is TRBV9, the J gene TRBJ1-3; 7 bases map to TRBD1. The V gene's germline CDR1 is SGDLS and CDR2 YYNGEE. This CDR3 comprises 16 residues. The V and J ends lost 4 bases and 0 bases, in that order; junction bases with no gene match: 7. The CDR3 DNA reads as TGTGCCAGCAGCCCCCCAGGGGGACGCTCTGGAAACACCATATATTTT. Protein sequence: CASSPPGGRSGNTIYF.

The chain joins TRBV18 to TRBJ2-1, with 7 bases fitting TRBD2. CDR3 length equals 14 residues. Germline values: CDR1 KGHSH, CDR2 LQKENI. The trim removed 3 bases at V and 2 bases at J, leaving 1 base unmatched. This CDR3 is CASSPSGPYNEQFF. CDR3 DNA sequence: TGTGCCAGCTCACCTAGCGGGCCCTACAATGAGCAGTTCTTC.

This sequence joins TRBV9 and TRBJ2-3; D ambiguous. The CDR3 consists of 14 residues. The germline gives CDR1 SGDLS, CDR2 YYNGEE. V was pared by 0 bases and J by 3 bases, with 8 bases between. For the CDR3, the DNA is TGTGCCAGCAGCGTAGGTGTCACTACAGATACGCAGTATTTT. Residues: CASSVGVTTDTQYF.

The rearrangement links TRBV9 to TRBJ1-1; TRBD1 agrees at 7 bases. V dropped 2 bases and J dropped 1; count of bases not matched to a gene: 2. The length of the CDR3 is 14 residues. Looked up from germline, CDR1 is SGDLS and CDR2 is YYNGEE. CDR3 region: CASSVQGENTEAFF. For the CDR3, the DNA is TGTGCCAGCAGCGTTCAGGGGGAGAACACTGAAGCTTTCTTT.

As to this clone: One end of the junction is discordant with germline, which a read error may explain. The DNA of the CDR3 is TGTGCCAGTAGTACCTTATCGGGACTAGCGGGAGGGACAAGACAGCTCTTC. Its protein product is CASSTLSGLAGGTRQLF. V gene TRBV19 combines with J gene TRBJ2-1, with 16 bases identical to TRBD2. Germline CDR1 is LNHDA and CDR2 is SQIVND (reference sequence). The CDR3 runs to 17 residues. Looking up the rest from reference TRBV19 and TRBJ2-1 gives the full variable domain: DGGITQSPKYLFRKEGQNVTLSCEQNLNHDAMYWYRQDPGQGLRLIYYSQIVNDFQKGDIAEGYSVSREKKESFPLTVTSAQKNPTAFYLCASSTLSGLAGGTRQLFGPGTRLTVL.

The genes are TRBV7-2 and TRBJ1-5; maybe TRBD1 (6 bases). Trimming stripped 5 bases from V and 3 bases from J, with 17 bases between. The CDR3 is 16 amino acids. Germline CDR1 reads SGHTA; CDR2 reads FQGNSA. The CDR3 bases are TGTGCCAGCAGCCTCAACGTCGGGGGGCTCAATCAGCCCCAGCATTTT. Its protein product is CASSLNVGGLNQPQHF.

The chain couples TRBV11-3 to TRBJ2-2; D is unresolved. Trimming removed 5 bases at V and 0 bases at J, with 13 bases between. The CDR3 is made up of 16 amino acids. The germline V gene encodes CDR1 SGHNT and CDR2 YENEEA. The CDR3, as DNA: TGTGCCAGCAGCGCCGGTAGACTCGCGAACACCGGGGAGCTGTTTTTT. It translates to CASSAGRLANTGELFF.

The J gene is TRBJ2-1, the V gene TRBV6-5, with 8 bases that match TRBD1. Per germline, CDR1 MNHEY and CDR2 SVGAGI. J lost 3 bases, V lost 6 bases, and 7 bases had no gene match. The CDR3 is made up of 15 amino acids. This CDR3 reads CASRRTGTLYNEQFF. DNA of the CDR3: TGTGCCAGCAGGCGGACAGGGACCCTCTACAATGAGCAGTTCTTC.

The genes are TRBV11-1 and TRBJ1-1; no definite D call. The CDR3 length is 15 residues. CDR1 SGHAT and CDR2 FQDESV come from the germline V gene (reference sequence). V dropped 1 base and J dropped 0 bases, with 9 bases sitting between them. Written as DNA, the CDR3 is TGTGCCAGCAGCTTAGGTGCGGGGATGAACACTGAAGCTTTCTTT. Translating gives CASSLGAGMNTEAFF.

The chain employs TRBV5-1 and TRBJ2-2; D is unclear. Germline-derived CDR1 and CDR2 are SGHRS and YFSETQ. The CDR3 spans 14 residues. V was shortened by 2 bases and J by 4 bases, with 9 bases between the two germline ends. CDR3 protein: CASSLTQSTGELFF. As DNA, the CDR3 is TGCGCCAGCAGCTTAACACAGTCCACCGGGGAGCTGTTTTTT.

Only one count was recorded for this clone. The chain has TRBV10-2 and TRBJ2-5; D is undetermined. Trimming took 3 bases from V and 8 from J, leaving 16 bases between them. The CDR3 covers 14 residues. Germline loops: CDR1 WSHSY, CDR2 SAAADI. CDR3 region: CASSETAVQGTQYF. CDR3 nucleotide sequence: TGCGCCAGCAGTGAAACGGCGGTCCAAGGAACCCAGTACTTC.

J is TRBJ1-5 and V is TRBV28; no firm D call. The V end lost 3 bases, the J end lost 0 bases, and 6 bases lay between the germline ends. Germline lookup yields CDR1 MDHEN and CDR2 SYDVKM. The CDR3 spans 14 residues. The CDR3 region has the DNA TGTGCCAGCAGTTTGCGGATTAGCAATCAGCCCCAGCATTTT. Its translation is CASSLRISNQPQHF.

This clone was seen once. The chain couples TRBV7-9 to TRBJ2-7, with 12 bases identical to TRBD1. CDR1 and CDR2 (germline): SEHNR, FQNEAQ (reference sequence). The CDR3 is 14 residues long. V shed 4 bases, J shed 4 bases, and the junction held 2 bases outside the gene matches. CDR3 amino acids: CASSSGQGAYEQYF. In DNA, the CDR3 is TGTGCCAGCAGCTCGGGACAGGGGGCTTACGAGCAGTACTTC.

The chain carries TRBV4-3 and TRBJ1-2; D gene ambiguous. V shed 0 bases and J shed 8 bases, with 16 bases lying between them. CDR1 is LGHNA, CDR2 YSLEER, per germline. This CDR3 spans 15 amino acids. For the CDR3, the DNA is TGCGCCAGCAGCCAAGATCGGGTTAGCTACGGCGGCTACACCTTC. Residues: CASSQDRVSYGGYTF.

This chain links TRBV11-2 with TRBJ2-7, with 14 bases fitting TRBD2. Losses at the gene ends were 5 bases for V and 2 bases for J; bases not matched to a gene: 8. The length of the CDR3 is 17 residues. Germline loops: CDR1 SGHAT, CDR2 FQNNGV. CDR3 protein: CASSPGTSGGLTYEQYF. The CDR3 DNA follows: TGTGCCAGCAGCCCAGGGACTAGCGGGGGCCTCACCTACGAGCAGTACTTC.

V gene TRBV5-5 combines with J gene TRBJ2-7, with 8 bases matching TRBD1. J gave up 4 bases and V 0 bases, and 3 bases lay outside the gene matches. There are 14 residues in the CDR3. The V gene's germline CDR1 is SGHKS and CDR2 YYEKEE (reference sequence). CDR3 region: CASSLVDRGYEQYF. The DNA of the CDR3 is TGTGCCAGCAGCTTGGTAGACAGGGGTTACGAGCAGTACTTC.

This rearrangement joins TRBV19 to TRBJ1-2; no clear D gene. Per the germline V gene, CDR1 is LNHDA and CDR2 is SQIVND (reference sequence). This CDR3 region has 13 residues. V was trimmed by 6 bases and J by 3 bases, leaving 11 bases between them. CDR3 amino acids: CASSGIVDYGYTF. As DNA, the CDR3 is TGTGCCAGTAGCGGGATAGTAGACTATGGCTACACCTTC.

The chain employs TRBV6-1 and TRBJ2-7, with D tentatively TRBD2 (6 bases). The CDR3 runs 16 residues. Per germline, CDR1 MNHNS and CDR2 SASEGT. V was trimmed by 4 bases and J by 7 bases, leaving 23 bases between them. The CDR3 loop is CASSGLFRAGTGEQYF. CDR3 DNA sequence: TGTGCCAGCAGTGGGCTTTTCAGGGCGGGAACGGGGGAGCAGTACTTC.

The J gene is TRBJ2-1, the V gene TRBV7-2; 8 bases line up with TRBD2. The ends lost 5 bases at V and 15 bases at J; junction bases unmatched: 9. Germline-derived CDR1 and CDR2 are SGHTA and FQGNSA. This CDR3 comprises 12 residues. CDR3 loop: CASSPRTTSGFF. CDR3 nucleotide sequence: TGTGCCAGCAGCCCAAGGACCACTAGCGGGTTCTTC.

The rearrangement links TRBV6-1 to TRBJ1-2; D is possibly TRBD1 (6 bases). In germline, CDR1 is MNHNS, CDR2 SASEGT. Trimming shortened V by 2 bases and J by 6 bases, and 13 bases separated the two germline ends. CDR3 length: 14 amino acids. In DNA form, the CDR3 reads TGTGCCAGCAGTGAAACGGGGGGCAGGGATGGCTACACCTTC. Its protein is CASSETGGRDGYTF.